The 10 T cell receptor beta chains reported below all come from one sample, sequenced in a study of T cells in women clearing cervical HPV infection. TCRdb keeps only in-frame clones here, not all; method: immunoSEQ multiplex PCR. The sample table includes roughly 40,000 clones. Sequences were obtained from blood buffy coat. These receptors all come from a woman aged 18 to 75 with a cervical HPV16 infection that either progressed to CIN3+ or cleared (not recorded which).

On this clone itself: From the germline J gene comes the end of the CDR3, since the read stops 3 residues before it. V is TRBV5-1 and J is TRBJ2-1, with 11 nucleotides matching TRBD1. The germline CDR1 and CDR2 sequences are SGHRS and YFSETQ. This CDR3 has 15 amino acids. The junction had 4 bases not matched to a gene; V was cut back by 4 bases and J by 4 bases. CDR3 DNA, as far as it was read: TGCGCCAGCAGCATCAGGGACAGGGGGTACAATGAG. This gives the protein CASSIRDRGYNE. The whole CDR3 reads CASSIRDRGYNEQFF.

Worth noting for this clone: With the read ending 3 residues before the CDR3 end, the germline J gene is used to fill in that end. This sequence joins TRBV6-2 or TRBV6-3 and TRBJ1-1; TRBD1 might be the D (5 bases). In germline, CDR1 is MNHEY, CDR2 SVGEGT. V was pared by 10 bases and J by 1 base, with 13 bases between. There are 13 residues in the CDR3. CDR3: CAIRSQGNTEAFF. Partial CDR3 DNA: TGTGCCATACGGAGTCAGGGGAACACTGAA.

As concerns this clone: With the read ending 3 residues before the CDR3 end, the germline J gene is used to fill in that end. The gene calls are TRBV19 and TRBJ2-1; TRBD2 aligns across 12 bases. V dropped 1 base and J dropped 8; count of bases not matched to a gene: 3. Germline assignment: CDR1 LNHDA and CDR2 SQIVND (reference sequence). There are 15 residues in the CDR3. CDR3 DNA (partial): TGTGCCAGTAGTATAGGCCTAGCGGGGGGGCATGAG. Its protein is CASSIGLAGGHE. The complete CDR3 sequence is CASSIGLAGGHEQFF. Supplemented by reference TRBV19 and TRBJ2-1, the full variable domain reads DGGITQSPKYLFRKEGQNVTLSCEQNLNHDAMYWYRQDPGQGLRLIYYSQIVNDFQKGDIAEGYSVSREKKESFPLTVTSAQKNPTAFYLCASSIGLAGGHEQFFGPGTRLTVL.

About this clone: The sequence runs out 3 residues before the end of the CDR3; the remainder is reconstructed from the germline J gene. The V and J genes are TRBV12-3 or TRBV12-4 and TRBJ1-5; 8 bases line up with TRBD1. The CDR3 contains 14 residues. V was pared by 6 bases and J by 3 bases, with 4 bases of the junction left unmatched. CDR3 DNA, as far as it was read: TGTGCCAGCAGCTTACAGGGGGTCAATCAGCCC. It specifies CASSLQGVNQP. Given in full, the CDR3 is CASSLQGVNQPQHF.

Turning to this clone: The read is 3 residues too short to cover the CDR3 end, so that end is filled in from the germline J gene. The chain joins TRBV4-1 to TRBJ2-4; a weak D match, TRBD2 (6 bases). V was pared by 1 base and J by 5 bases, with 9 bases between. The CDR3 has 14 amino acids. Per the germline V gene, CDR1 is MGHRA and CDR2 is YSYEKL. The CDR3 loop reads CASSQGTIQNIQYF. Partial CDR3 DNA: TGCGCCAGCAGCCAAGGGACTATTCAAAACATT.

As regards this clone: The read finishes 3 residues shy of the CDR3 end, and the germline J gene is used to complete it. The genes are TRBV2 and TRBJ1-1; D is possibly TRBD1 (5 bases). Germline CDR1 and CDR2: SNHLY and FYNNEI. The CDR3 contains 13 residues. V lost 8 bases and J 2 bases, leaving 12 bases between the germline ends. CDR3 DNA (partial): TGTGCCAGCTGCAGGGAGCCTAACACTGAA. This translates into CASCREPNTE. The whole CDR3 protein reads CASCREPNTEAFF.

In terms of frequency, this clone is medium-sized. The CDR3 end lies 3 residues beyond the end of the read and is filled in from the germline J gene. The chain couples TRBV10-3 to TRBJ1-2; D unresolved. With 4 bases removed from V and 0 bases from J, the gap between germline ends came to 9 bases. This CDR3 is built from 14 residues. Germline V gene lookup returns CDR1 ENHRY and CDR2 SYGVKD. This CDR3 reads CAISATSTNYGYTF. The CDR3 DNA, read in part, is TGTGCCATCAGTGCTACGTCGACTAACTATGGC.

A word on this clone: The read falls 3 residues short of the CDR3 end, and the missing part is taken from the germline J gene. The rearrangement links TRBV2 to TRBJ2-5; TRBD2 matches 8 bases. The ends lost 5 bases at V and 4 bases at J; junction bases unmatched: 6. Germline V lookup: CDR1 SNHLY, CDR2 FYNNEI. The length of the CDR3 is 14 residues. CDR3 DNA, as far as it was read: TGTGCCAGCAGTCGAGCGGGGGCGGGAGAGACC. Its protein is CASSRAGAGET. The CDR3 reads in full as CASSRAGAGETQYF.

Worth noting for this clone: The read falls 3 residues short of the CDR3 end, and the missing part is taken from the germline J gene. V and J are TRBV28 and TRBJ1-2, with 10 bases that match TRBD1. The germline V gene encodes CDR1 MDHEN and CDR2 SYDVKM. Trimming removed 6 bases from V and 4 bases from J; junction bases left unmatched: 11. The CDR3 sequence is 16 residues long. The sequenced part of the CDR3 DNA is TGTGCCAGCAGCCAAACTCGGACAGGGGGAACCTATGGC. Its translation: CASSQTRTGGTYG. The CDR3 as a whole reads CASSQTRTGGTYGYTF.

On this clone itself: The read gets to within 3 residues of the CDR3 end, and the germline J gene fills in the rest. The chain links TRBV7-9 to TRBJ2-3; TRBD1 agrees at 9 bases. V lost 4 bases to trimming and J lost 3 bases; unmatched junction nucleotides: 2. Germline lookup yields CDR1 SEHNR and CDR2 FQNEAQ (reference sequence). This CDR3 spans 14 amino acids. Partial CDR3 DNA: TGTGCCAGCAGCTCGGGACAGGGAACAGATACG. It encodes CASSSGQGTDT. The CDR3 reads in full as CASSSGQGTDTQYF.